The present T cell receptor (beta chain) was sequenced within a study of T cell changes during pregnancy in multiple sclerosis (dated by TCRdb to the late 2010s). Broadly, across the study: In women with multiple sclerosis, the researchers looked at how the T cell repertoire shifted as pregnancy progressed.

Library generation was performed with the immunoSEQ multiplex PCR assay. The clones in this table, taken by TCRdb from immuneACCESS, are in-frame only. Not every clone is retained; where verified, under half of the shortfall comes from an unresolved V gene, and the cause of the rest is unknown. The sample table shows 55,000 to 65,000 clones, and approximately 90% are seen once. Jointly, the top ten make up roughly 0.82% of the sample. This clone was detected once. Its antigen remains unidentified. Base qualities were left out, and no much larger clone turns up one base away. From the cysteine through the phenylalanine, the CDR3 covers 13 amino acids. Of all the DNA, just the CDR3 is kept, 39 bases in frame from base 1. In the germline V gene, CDR1 corresponds to SNHLY and CDR2 to FYNNEI. Trimmed from V: 5 bases; trimmed from J: 7 bases; junction bases lacking a gene match: 3.

This material consisted of peripheral blood, taken in the first trimester of pregnancy. This TCR was sampled from a female donor in good health, enrolled as a control in a pregnancy study. The sequence is built from TRBV2 and TRBJ1-5; 9 middle bases align to TRBD1. CDR3 sequence: CASSQDRGQPQHF. The DNA reads as follows: TGTGCCAGCAGTCAGGACAGGGGCCAGCCCCAGCATTTT.